Following are 27 T cell receptor beta chains from one sample sequenced in a study of control samples from healthy donors and cancer patients. TCRdb keeps only in-frame clones here, not all; method: immunoSEQ multiplex PCR. The sample includes 95,000 to 150,000 clones, roughly 87% of them seen just once. Source material: blood. These TCRs come from a man aged 18-30 years in good health.

V usage is TRBV6-7 and J usage is TRBJ1-2; no definite D call. TRBV6-7 qualifies as an ORF whose function is uncertain. The CDR3 is made up of 13 amino acids. With 6 bases removed from V and 3 bases from J, the gap between germline ends came to 11 bases. In DNA, the CDR3 is TGTGCCAGCAGCCGCCCGGATTACTATGGCTACACCTTC. This encodes CASSRPDYYGYTF.

The chain is built from TRBV19 and TRBJ2-7; 10 nucleotides line up with TRBD2. The V gene end was trimmed by 10 bases and the J gene end by 4 bases; junction bases not matched to a gene: 7. Germline V gene lookup returns CDR1 LNHDA and CDR2 SQIVND (reference sequence). The CDR3 covers 13 residues. CDR3 loop: CATLAGVSYEQYF. The CDR3 nucleotides read TGTGCCACGCTAGCGGGAGTATCGTACGAGCAGTACTTC.

There are a few counts of this clone. This sequence joins TRBV12-3 or TRBV12-4 and TRBJ1-3, with 9 bases aligning to TRBD1. J lost 6 bases, V lost 10 bases, and 7 bases had no gene match. The CDR3 is 13 residues long. Here the CDR3 reads CATTRTGENTIYF. The CDR3 nucleotides are TGTGCCACCACCAGGACAGGGGAAAACACCATATATTTT.

This rearrangement joins TRBV14 to TRBJ2-1; D perhaps matches TRBD2 (5 bases). Germline V lookup: CDR1 SGHDN, CDR2 FVKESK. Trimming took off 1 base at V and 0 bases at J, with 7 bases between the two ends. The CDR3 loop spans 15 amino acids. This CDR3 reads CASSQVTSSYNEQFF. The DNA for the CDR3 is TGTGCCAGCAGCCAAGTTACTAGCTCCTACAATGAGCAGTTCTTC.

This clone was seen only once. The CDR3 region has the DNA TGTGCCAGCAGTGAAATGAGGACATCTAATACGCAGTATTTT. Protein product: CASSEMRTSNTQYF. The chain carries TRBV6-1 and TRBJ2-3; perhaps TRBD1 as D (5 bases). V lost 2 bases, J lost 7 bases, and 13 bases lay in between. This CDR3 spans 14 amino acids. Germline CDR1 and CDR2: MNHNS and SASEGT.

CDR3 sequence reads: CASSGGRGSGSTDTQYF. Here the CDR3 DNA reads TGTGCCAGCAGTGGCGGAAGGGGGAGCGGTAGCACAGATACGCAGTATTTT. V gene TRBV6-1 combines with J gene TRBJ2-3, with a tentative D call TRBD1 (6 bases). The CDR3 totals 17 residues. V lost 4 bases and J lost 0, with 17 bases in between. CDR1 MNHNS and CDR2 SASEGT come from the germline V gene.

The chain links TRBV6-2 or TRBV6-3 to TRBJ1-1; 7 bases match TRBD1. This CDR3 is 15 amino acids long. Germline CDR1 is MNHEY and CDR2 is SVGEGT. The J segment lost 4 bases and the V segment lost 3 bases, leaving 8 bases of the junction unmatched. This chain's CDR3 is CASSYNDRAITEAFF. CDR3 in DNA: TGTGCCAGCAGTTATAATGACAGGGCGATCACTGAAGCTTTCTTT.

The V gene is TRBV13, the J gene TRBJ1-2, with D tentatively TRBD1 (5 bases). Trimming took off 3 bases at V and 8 bases at J, with 7 bases between the two ends. The CDR3 is made up of 11 amino acids. Germline loops: CDR1 PRHDT, CDR2 FYEKMQ (reference sequence). This CDR3 reads CASSLTEGYTF. The DNA of the CDR3 is TGTGCCAGCAGCTTGACAGAGGGCTACACCTTC. The full variable domain, completed using reference TRBV13 and TRBJ1-2, is AAGVIQSPRHLIKEKRETATLKCYPIPRHDTVYWYQQGPGQDPQFLISFYEKMQSDKGSIPDRFSAQQFSDYHSELNMSSLELGDSALYFCASSLTEGYTFGSGTRLTVV.

DNA of the CDR3: TGTGCCAGCAGCAAAGGGGACGGGAGGCGGGGTGAGACCCAGTACTTC. Its translation is CASSKGDGRRGETQYF. The V and J genes are TRBV21-1 and TRBJ2-5; the table's D gene call, TRBD2, was not cross checked with the DNA. TRBV21-1 is a documented pseudogene. CDR3 length: 16 residues.

Turning to this clone: The junction and the germline gene differ at one end; a read error may be behind it. The V and J genes are TRBV7-3 and TRBJ2-7, with 8 bases lining up with TRBD2. The CDR3 extends over 12 amino acids. Germline V lookup: CDR1 SGHTA, CDR2 FQGTGA. This chain's CDR3 is CASSFEGGRLHF. The DNA of the CDR3 is TGTGCCAGCAGCTTTGAAGGCGGGAGGCTCCACTTC.

The V gene is TRBV19, the J gene TRBJ2-1; TRBD2 agrees at 9 bases. The CDR3 runs to 12 residues. V was pared by 11 bases and J by 8 bases, with 7 bases of the junction left unmatched. Per germline, CDR1 LNHDA and CDR2 SQIVND (reference sequence). The chain's CDR3 is CASEGLAYEQFF. The CDR3 nucleotides read TGTGCCTCAGAAGGACTAGCGTATGAGCAGTTCTTC.

The chain joins TRBV24-1 to TRBJ1-2; D is possibly TRBD1 (5 bases). V lost 1 base to trimming and J lost 9 bases, with 23 bases between them. CDR3 length: 17 residues. Germline V gene lookup returns CDR1 KGHDR and CDR2 SFDVKD. The CDR3 sequence: CATSDFVTGGGRISYTF. The CDR3 bases are TGTGCCACCAGTGATTTCGTAACGGGGGGAGGTAGAATCAGCTACACCTTC.

The gene calls are TRBV11-3 and TRBJ1-1; D is possibly TRBD1 (5 bases). CDR3 length equals 16 residues. The germline CDR1 and CDR2 sequences are SGHNT and YENEEA. V lost 1 base, J lost 4 bases, and 16 bases lay in between. The CDR3 loop is CASSLGGNGPGTEAFF. In DNA form, the CDR3 reads TGTGCCAGCAGCTTAGGGGGGAACGGACCGGGCACTGAAGCTTTCTTT.

The chain is built from TRBV7-9 and TRBJ1-4; D is undetermined. V lost 1 base and J lost 3, with 6 bases in between. Germline V CDR1 and CDR2: SEHNR, FQNEAQ (reference sequence). The CDR3 contains 14 residues. The CDR3 here is CASSLGGANEKLFF. The CDR3 DNA follows: TGTGCCAGCAGCTTAGGCGGGGCTAATGAAAAACTGTTTTTT. Variable domain in full (rest from reference TRBV7-9 and TRBJ1-4): DTGVSQNPRHKITKRGQNVTFRCDPISEHNRLYWYRQTLGQGPEFLTYFQNEAQLEKSRLLSDRFSAERPKGSFSTLEIQRTEQGDSAMYLCASSLGGANEKLFFGSGTQLSVL.

The chain has TRBV30 and TRBJ2-1, with D unresolved. The CDR3 has 11 amino acids. Trimming stripped 4 bases from V and 2 bases from J, with 3 bases between. Per germline, CDR1 GTSNPN and CDR2 SVGIG (reference sequence). CDR3: CAWTTYNEQFF. The CDR3 DNA reads as TGTGCCTGGACTACCTACAATGAGCAGTTCTTC.

The rearrangement joins TRBV7-9 to TRBJ2-5; 8 nucleotides match TRBD1. This CDR3 region has 14 residues. V gave up 6 bases and J gave up 5 bases; unmatched junction bases: 8. Germline CDR1 reads SEHNR; CDR2 reads FQNEAQ (reference sequence). The CDR3 nucleotides are TGTGCCAGCAGTTCTACAGGGGGAAAGGAGACCCAGTACTTC. Translated, it gives CASSSTGGKETQYF.

The V call is TRBV9, the J call TRBJ1-3; the D gene is possibly TRBD1 (6 bases). Between the trimmed V and J ends, which lost 3 bases and 4 bases, there was a span of 20 bases. The CDR3 covers 17 residues. The germline V gene has CDR1 SGDLS and CDR2 YYNGEE. DNA of the CDR3: TGTGCCAGCAGCGCGCTGGGGGGCGCGAGATCCGGAAACACCATATATTTT. It codes for CASSALGGARSGNTIYF.

V is TRBV7-2 and J is TRBJ2-7; the match to TRBD2 covers 16 bases. The V segment lost 8 bases and the J segment 7 bases; nucleotides outside the gene matches: 17. Germline CDR1 and CDR2: SGHTA and FQGNSA. This CDR3 contains 18 residues. DNA for the CDR3: TGTGCCAGCTGCCTGGTTTCCGGGACTAGCGGGAGGGACGGGGAGCAGTACTTC. This sequence encodes CASCLVSGTSGRDGEQYF.

In DNA form, the CDR3 reads TGTGCCAGCAGCTCAGGGACACTATCGAACACTGAAGCTTTCTTT. Its protein product is CASSSGTLSNTEAFF. This rearrangement joins TRBV9 to TRBJ1-1; tentative D call: TRBD1 (6 bases). This CDR3 is 15 amino acids long. Germline V lookup: CDR1 SGDLS, CDR2 YYNGEE. The V end lost 4 bases, the J end lost 1 base, and 14 bases lay between the germline ends. Full variable domain (rest looked up from reference TRBV9 and TRBJ1-1): DSGVTQTPKHLITATGQRVTLRCSPRSGDLSVYWYQQSLDQGLQFLIQYYNGEERAKGNILERFSAQQFPDLHSELNLSSLELGDSALYFCASSSGTLSNTEAFFGQGTRLTVV.

The J gene is TRBJ1-2, the V gene TRBV2; D unclear. CDR3 length: 13 residues. Trimming removed 2 bases from V and 5 bases from J, with 9 bases in between. The germline gives CDR1 SNHLY, CDR2 FYNNEI. For the CDR3, the DNA is TGTGCCAGCAGTGAACGGGCCGCTTATGGCTACACCTTC. Translation gives CASSERAAYGYTF.

This chain connects TRBV14 to TRBJ1-6, with D maybe TRBD1 (5 bases). The V and J ends lost 1 base and 10 bases respectively, with 8 bases between them. Germline CDR1 reads SGHDN; CDR2 reads FVKESK. CDR3 size: 13 residues. This CDR3 is CASSQAGYSPLHF. The CDR3 DNA sequence: TGTGCCAGCAGCCAAGCAGGGTACTCACCCCTCCACTTT.

This chain uses TRBV15 with TRBJ1-3; D is ambiguous. Germline V gene sequence: CDR1 LNHNV, CDR2 YYDKDF (reference sequence). V lost 0 bases to trimming and J lost 4 bases, with 13 bases between them. This CDR3 has 16 amino acids. The CDR3 spells CATSRDHVAGGNTIYF. The DNA for the CDR3 is TGTGCCACCAGCAGAGATCATGTGGCAGGAGGAAACACCATATATTTT. Supplemented by reference TRBV15 and TRBJ1-3, the full variable domain reads DAMVIQNPRYQVTQFGKPVTLSCSQTLNHNVMYWYQQKSSQAPKLLFHYYDKDFNNEADTPDNFQSRRPNTSFCFLDIRSPGLGDTAMYLCATSRDHVAGGNTIYFGEGSWLTVV.

This clone occurred a few times. The chain joins TRBV14 to TRBJ1-2; no reliable D call. The CDR3 loop spans 12 amino acids. Between the trimmed V and J ends, which lost 0 bases and 6 bases, there was a span of 5 bases. Germline CDR1 is SGHDN and CDR2 is FVKESK. CDR3 sequence reads: CASSQDSDGYTF. The CDR3 coding sequence is TGTGCCAGCAGCCAAGATTCAGATGGCTACACCTTC.

The rearrangement joins TRBV7-9 to TRBJ1-2, with D perhaps matching TRBD1 (6 bases). The V end lost 4 bases, the J end lost 3 bases, and 9 bases lay between the germline ends. The CDR3 length is 13 residues. In germline, CDR1 is SEHNR, CDR2 FQNEAQ (reference sequence). The CDR3 DNA sequence: TGTGCCAGCAGCTGGGGGCAGGACTATGGCTACACCTTC. Translated: CASSWGQDYGYTF.

The rearrangement joins TRBV28 to TRBJ1-5; 9 positions agree with TRBD1. The V gene's germline CDR1 is MDHEN and CDR2 SYDVKM. This CDR3 spans 15 amino acids. J gave up 5 bases and V 6 bases, and 8 bases lay outside the gene matches. In DNA, the CDR3 is TGTGCCAGCAGCTCCGCCGGGACAGGGTATCAGCCCCAGCATTTT. Translated: CASSSAGTGYQPQHF. The full variable domain, in which reference TRBV28 and TRBJ1-5 provide the parts outside the CDR3, is DVKVTQSSRYLVKRTGEKVFLECVQDMDHENMFWYRQDPGLGLRLIYFSYDVKMKEKGDIPEGYSVSREKKERFSLILESASTNQTSMYLCASSSAGTGYQPQHFGDGTRLSIL.

V and J are TRBV27 and TRBJ2-3; D is undetermined. Trimming stripped 0 bases from V and 3 bases from J, with 13 bases between. Germline V gives CDR1 MNHEY, CDR2 SMNVEV (reference sequence). The CDR3 loop spans 16 amino acids. In DNA form, the CDR3 reads TGTGCCAGCAGTTTATCGATGGTTTTGAGGACAGATACGCAGTATTTT. It is translated as CASSLSMVLRTDTQYF.

The J gene is TRBJ1-2, the V gene TRBV18, with D possibly being TRBD1 (5 bases). The CDR3 consists of 12 residues. From germline, CDR1 is KGHSH and CDR2 LQKENI. Trimming removed 5 bases from V and 12 bases from J, with 16 bases in between. CDR3 protein: CASSTAGGWDTF. CDR3 DNA: TGTGCCAGCTCAACAGCCGGGGGTTGGGACACCTTC.